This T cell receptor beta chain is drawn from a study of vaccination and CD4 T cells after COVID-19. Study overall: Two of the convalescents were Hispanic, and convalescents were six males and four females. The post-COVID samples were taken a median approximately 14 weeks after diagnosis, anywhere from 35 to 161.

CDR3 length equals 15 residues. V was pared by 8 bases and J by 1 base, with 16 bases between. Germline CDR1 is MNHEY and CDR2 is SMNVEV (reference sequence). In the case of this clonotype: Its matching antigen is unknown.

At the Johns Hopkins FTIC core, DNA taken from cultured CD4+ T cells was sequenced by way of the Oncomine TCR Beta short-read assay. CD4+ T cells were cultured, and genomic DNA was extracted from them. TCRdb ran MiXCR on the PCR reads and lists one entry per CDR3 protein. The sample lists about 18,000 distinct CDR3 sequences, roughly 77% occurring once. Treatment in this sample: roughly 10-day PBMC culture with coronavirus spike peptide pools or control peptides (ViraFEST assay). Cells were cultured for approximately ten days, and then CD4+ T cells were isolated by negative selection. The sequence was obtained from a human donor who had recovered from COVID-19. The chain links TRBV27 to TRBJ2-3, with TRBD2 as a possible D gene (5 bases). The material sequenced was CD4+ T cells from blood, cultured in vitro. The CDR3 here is CASSPVGRGTDTQYF. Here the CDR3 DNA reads TGTGCCAGCTCCCCAGTCGGGCGGGGCACAGATACGCAGTATTTT.